The 25 T cell receptor beta chains below all came from one sample that was sequenced in a study of regulatory T cells in long-lasting Graves disease. As for time point: persistent/refractory GD, antithyroid drugs over 5 years with positive TRAb. Isolated PBMC RNA provided the starting material for the TCR library. Assembly of TCR beta libraries relied on iRepertoire HTBI primers together with Arm-PCR of CDR3 regions. A single record per CDR3 protein comes from TCRdb applying MiXCR to the multiplex PCR reads. The sample consists of around 450,000 distinct CDR3 sequences, roughly 21% of them appearing once. The sample here was peripheral blood mononuclear cells (PBMCs), taken when the disease was refractory, from a patient treated with antithyroid drugs. Receptors were obtained from a female donor with Graves disease.

This clonotype was observed a few times. This chain uses TRBV28 with TRBJ2-4; TRBD1 aligns across 8 bases. CDR1 MDHEN and CDR2 SYDVKM come from the germline V gene. The CDR3 extends over 19 amino acids. Trimming at V came to 1 base and at J to 0 bases, leaving 11 bases not matched to a gene. CDR3 sequence reads: CASSLFWTGTQLAKNIQYF. The CDR3 DNA sequence: TGTGCCAGCAGTTTATTCTGGACAGGGACTCAACTAGCCAAAAACATTCAGTACTTC. Complete variable domain (other parts from reference TRBV28 and TRBJ2-4): DVKVTQSSRYLVKRTGEKVFLECVQDMDHENMFWYRQDPGLGLRLIYFSYDVKMKEKGDIPEGYSVSREKKERFSLILESASTNQTSMYLCASSLFWTGTQLAKNIQYFGAGTRLSVL.

Only one count was recorded for this clonotype. This likely reflects a read error, since a far larger clone is one base away. The gene calls are TRBV28 and TRBJ2-5; possibly TRBD2 for D (7 bases). The CDR3 sequence is 14 residues long. The germline V gene has CDR1 MDHEN and CDR2 SYDVKM. The CDR3, as DNA: TGTGCCAGCAGTCCACAGGGAGGGCTTGAGACCCTGTACTTC. The encoded protein is CASSPQGGLETLYF.

CDR3 protein: CAISEDSYNYGYTF. In DNA form, the CDR3 reads TGTGCCATCAGTGAGGACAGCTATAACTATGGCTACACCTTC. This chain joins TRBV10-3 and TRBJ1-2; tentatively, D is TRBD1 (5 bases). The CDR3 totals 14 residues. CDR1 and CDR2 from the germline V gene are ENHRY and SYGVKD. V was trimmed by 2 bases and J by 1 base, leaving 8 bases between them.

This clonotype was detected a few times. The chain couples TRBV7-2 to TRBJ1-2; D is unresolved. The CDR3 runs to 13 residues. Germline-derived CDR1 and CDR2 are SGHTA and FQGNSA. V shed 5 bases and J shed 8 bases, with 15 bases lying between them. The DNA of the CDR3 is TGTGCCAGCAGCCCAAGGACGGCATTCGGCTACACCTTC. Translating it yields CASSPRTAFGYTF.

There are a few counts of this clonotype. An end of the junction differs from the germline gene, which may be a read error. The chain recombines TRBV7-3 with TRBJ2-2; 13 nucleotides match TRBD2. CDR1 is SGHTA and CDR2 is FQGTGA in the germline V gene. This CDR3 has 16 residues. CDR3 residues: CASSYWGLAGPGELSF. Written as DNA, the CDR3 is TGTGCCAGCAGCTATTGGGGACTAGCGGGACCCGGGGAGCTGTCTTTT.

Only a few counts were recorded for this clonotype. The chain employs TRBV19 and TRBJ2-1; tentatively, D is TRBD2 (5 bases). CDR3 length: 14 amino acids. The V and J ends lost 10 bases and 8 bases respectively, with 21 bases between them. Per the germline V gene, CDR1 is LNHDA and CDR2 is SQIVND (reference sequence). The CDR3 spells CATVRERVGDEQFF. The CDR3 coding sequence is TGTGCCACCGTTAGGGAGAGGGTAGGCGATGAGCAGTTCTTC. Full variable domain (remainder filled in from reference TRBV19 and TRBJ2-1): DGGITQSPKYLFRKEGQNVTLSCEQNLNHDAMYWYRQDPGQGLRLIYYSQIVNDFQKGDIAEGYSVSREKKESFPLTVTSAQKNPTAFYLCATVRERVGDEQFFGPGTRLTVL.

Ten or more counts support this clonotype. The chain is built from TRBV19 and TRBJ2-7; D call uncertain. Trimming pared 2 bases from V and 0 bases from J, leaving 14 bases between. The CDR3 extends over 16 amino acids. Germline CDR1 reads LNHDA; CDR2 reads SQIVND (reference sequence). The CDR3 DNA follows: TGTGCCAGTAGTATAACGCCAGTTACCTACTCCTACGAGCAGTACTTC. Amino acid sequence: CASSITPVTYSYEQYF.

The chain uses TRBV5-1 and TRBJ1-4, with a weak D call TRBD1 (6 bases). Trimming left V 4 bases short and J 8 bases short, with 15 bases between. Germline-derived CDR1 and CDR2 are SGHRS and YFSETQ. The CDR3 totals 14 residues. The CDR3 spells CASSQDTRGEKLFF. DNA of the CDR3: TGCGCCAGCAGCCAAGACACCAGGGGCGAAAAACTGTTTTTT. The complete variable domain, with remaining parts taken from reference TRBV5-1 and TRBJ1-4, reads KAGVTQTPRYLIKTRGQQVTLSCSPISGHRSVSWYQQTPGQGLQFLFEYFSETQRNKGNFPGRFSGRQFSNSRSEMNVSTLELGDSALYLCASSQDTRGEKLFFGSGTQLSVL.

This sequence joins TRBV27 and TRBJ2-5; D unclear. Trimming removed 4 bases from V and 5 bases from J, with 32 bases in between. In germline, CDR1 is MNHEY, CDR2 SMNVEV (reference sequence). This CDR3 comprises 20 residues. The CDR3 spells CASSSAHSIGEWASGETQYF. The CDR3 DNA reads TGTGCCAGCAGTTCCGCCCACTCCATTGGAGAGTGGGCCTCTGGGGAGACCCAGTACTTC.

The chain combines TRBV28 with TRBJ1-5; a weak D match, TRBD1 (5 bases). CDR3 length: 14 amino acids. Per germline, CDR1 MDHEN and CDR2 SYDVKM. V was shortened by 2 bases and J by 4 bases, with 9 bases between the two germline ends. CDR3 bases: TGTGCCAGCAGTTTAAGGGCAGGGAATCAGCCCCAGCATTTT. Translating gives CASSLRAGNQPQHF.

The chain has TRBV20-1 and TRBJ1-2; D remains unclear. This CDR3 contains 12 residues. The germline V gene has CDR1 DFQATT and CDR2 SNEGSKA (reference sequence). Trimming shortened V by 6 bases and J by 4 bases, and 12 bases separated the two germline ends. The CDR3 DNA follows: TGCAGTGCACAGCCGTCTGGCTATGGCTACACCTTC. This translates into CSAQPSGYGYTF.

This clonotype was counted a few times. The chain joins TRBV10-3 to TRBJ2-7, with TRBD1 as a possible D gene (5 bases). Trimming removed 8 bases at V and 6 bases at J, with 14 bases between. The CDR3 totals 12 residues. CDR1 and CDR2 from the germline V gene are ENHRY and SYGVKD. CDR3 in DNA: TGTGCCATCGGGTCCAGGGATGGCGAGCAGTACTTC. Its protein product is CAIGSRDGEQYF.

This clonotype was picked up many times. This chain connects TRBV12-3 or TRBV12-4 to TRBJ1-2; a weak D match, TRBD1 (5 bases). The CDR3 contains 15 residues. Between the trimmed V and J ends, which lost 4 bases and 6 bases, there was a span of 18 bases. CDR3 residues: CASSSWGGVRNGYTF. The CDR3 DNA is TGTGCCAGCAGTTCCTGGGGGGGGGTACGAAATGGCTACACCTTC.

This rearrangement joins TRBV28 to TRBJ2-1; 14 bases are shared with TRBD2. Germline lookup yields CDR1 MDHEN and CDR2 SYDVKM. The V gene end was trimmed by 3 bases and the J gene end by 8 bases; junction bases not matched to a gene: 12. The length of the CDR3 is 18 residues. CDR3: CASSFAVRGLAGEDEQFF. The CDR3 bases are TGTGCCAGCAGTTTCGCGGTTCGGGGACTAGCGGGAGAGGATGAGCAGTTCTTC.

In its sample, this clonotype was seen a few times. The chain has TRBV7-2 and TRBJ1-4; D gene ambiguous. V was clipped by 1 base and J by 8 bases, with 11 bases between them. This CDR3 has 14 amino acids. Germline values: CDR1 SGHTA, CDR2 FQGNSA. The CDR3 is CASSLDLGFEKLFF. The CDR3 DNA is TGTGCCAGCAGCTTAGATCTGGGCTTCGAAAAACTGTTTTTT.

This clonotype was observed at least ten times. This chain links TRBV7-9 with TRBJ1-2; no firm D call. Trimming cost V 3 bases and J 2 bases, with 10 bases left between them. The CDR3 covers 14 residues. CDR1 and CDR2 (germline): SEHNR, FQNEAQ (reference sequence). In DNA form, the CDR3 reads TGTGCCAGCAGCTTTTCAGGCACGAACTATGGCTACACCTTC. It yields the protein CASSFSGTNYGYTF.

This chain joins TRBV20-1 and TRBJ2-4; TRBD2 might be the D (5 bases). Trimming pared 3 bases from V and 13 bases from J, leaving 19 bases between. Germline V CDR1 and CDR2: DFQATT, SNEGSKA (reference sequence). The CDR3 sequence is 13 residues long. CDR3 loop: CSASSPWEFEQYF. The CDR3 DNA reads TGCAGTGCTAGCTCCCCATGGGAGTTTGAACAGTACTTC.

As to this clonotype: It is likely a read error: a sequence one base away is far more abundant. Given the absence of the conserved phenylalanine or tryptophan at the CDR3 end, a read error is likely. V gene TRBV2 combines with J gene TRBJ2-7, with 8 nucleotides matching TRBD1. The DNA end is a closer match to TRBJ2-4, so the J assignment may be wrong. This CDR3 contains 16 residues. Germline V CDR1 and CDR2: SNHLY, FYNNEI. The CDR3: CASSEDSGQGQNIQYS. The CDR3 DNA reads as TGTGCCAGCAGTGAAGATAGCGGACAGGGCCAAAACATTCAGTACTCC.

This clonotype was seen at least ten times. The rearrangement joins TRBV5-1 to TRBJ1-5, with 9 bases that match TRBD1. The CDR3 loop spans 15 amino acids. J gave up 7 bases and V 0 bases, and 5 bases lay outside the gene matches. The germline V gene has CDR1 SGHRS and CDR2 YFSETQ. DNA for the CDR3: TGCGCCAGCAGCTTGGAGGGACAGGGTGACCAGCCCCAGCATTTT. Translated: CASSLEGQGDQPQHF.

On this clonotype: Just one base apart from a much larger clone, this may be a read error. The gene calls are TRBV9 and TRBJ2-5; a possible D gene is TRBD2 (6 bases). With 7 bases removed from V and 5 bases from J, the gap between germline ends came to 18 bases. CDR1 SGDLS and CDR2 YYNGEE come from the germline V gene. The CDR3 spans 14 residues. CDR3 in amino acids: CASGPGDSPETQYF. Here the CDR3 DNA reads TGTGCCAGCGGCCCCGGGGACTCCCCTGAGACCCAGTACTTC.

This clonotype was picked up a small number of times. One end of the junction is discordant with germline, which a read error may explain. The chain is built from TRBV28 and TRBJ1-1; D is perhaps TRBD1 (6 bases). The V gene's germline CDR1 is MDHEN and CDR2 SYDVKM. The CDR3 is 14 amino acids. In DNA form, the CDR3 reads TGTGCCGGCAGCTCGGGACAACTGAACACTGAAGCTTTCTTT. Amino acids: CAGSSGQLNTEAFF. The full variable domain, with the rest looked up from reference TRBV28 and TRBJ1-1, is DVKVTQSSRYLVKRTGEKVFLECVQDMDHENMFWYRQDPGLGLRLIYFSYDVKMKEKGDIPEGYSVSREKKERFSLILESASTNQTSMYLCAGSSGQLNTEAFFGQGTRLTVV.

This clonotype was seen more than once but under ten times. V usage is TRBV25-1 and J usage is TRBJ2-5; D possibly corresponds to TRBD1 (5 bases). The V and J ends lost 3 bases and 5 bases respectively, with 13 bases between them. CDR3 length: 14 amino acids. The V gene's germline CDR1 is MGHDK and CDR2 SYGVNS. The chain's CDR3 is CASSDRVLSETQYF. The DNA for the CDR3 is TGTGCCAGCAGTGACAGGGTTTTATCGGAGACCCAGTACTTC.

The rearrangement joins TRBV5-6 to TRBJ2-7; tentative D call: TRBD2 (6 bases). V was shortened by 0 bases and J by 2 bases, with 9 bases between the two germline ends. CDR3 size: 14 residues. Germline CDR1 SGHDT, CDR2 YYEEEE. CDR3 residues: CASSLVAAAYEQYF. CDR3 coding DNA: TGTGCCAGCAGCTTGGTAGCGGCAGCCTACGAGCAGTACTTC.

The rearrangement uses TRBV20-1 and TRBJ1-2; D may be TRBD1 (5 bases). The germline V gene encodes CDR1 DFQATT and CDR2 SNEGSKA (reference sequence). This CDR3 has 13 residues. Trimming cost V 0 bases and J 5 bases, with 10 bases left between them. The CDR3 DNA follows: TGCAGTGCTAGAGATCCGGGGGAGTATGGCTACACCTTC. Its translation: CSARDPGEYGYTF.

The chain combines TRBV12-3 or TRBV12-4 with TRBJ2-2, with 12 bases matching TRBD2. Trimming cost V 5 bases and J 3 bases; bases outside gene matches: 16. CDR3 length: 20 residues. The CDR3 loop reads CASSPSLLAGGLDDTGELFF. DNA for the CDR3: TGTGCCAGCAGTCCCTCCCTTCTAGCGGGGGGGCTGGATGACACCGGGGAGCTGTTTTTT.